What follows are 18 T cell receptor beta chains derived from one specimen sequenced in a study of regulatory T cells in long-lasting Graves disease. With iRepertoire HTBI primers and Arm-PCR of CDR3 regions, TCR beta libraries were built. MiXCR was run by TCRdb on the multiplex PCR reads, yielding one entry per CDR3 protein. The sample comprises approximately 400,000 distinct CDR3 sequences, around 20% of which are singletons, and over 25% rests with the top ten. The sample's time point: persistent/refractory GD, antithyroid drugs over 5 years with positive TRAb. RNA isolated from PBMCs was used to make the TCR library. The source was peripheral blood mononuclear cells (PBMCs), collected when the disease was refractory, from a patient treated with antithyroid drugs. Receptors were obtained from a female donor with Graves disease.

This clonotype was detected many times. The chain carries TRBV27 and TRBJ2-1, with 8 bases fitting TRBD2. In germline, CDR1 is MNHEY, CDR2 SMNVEV (reference sequence). This CDR3 region has 13 residues. V was clipped by 7 bases and J by 3 bases; unmatched bases: 2. CDR3 DNA sequence: TGTGCCAGCAAACTAGCGGACTACAATGAGCAGTTCTTC. Translating gives CASKLADYNEQFF.

The chain recombines TRBV5-4 with TRBJ1-2, with D possibly TRBD1 on 5 matching bases. This CDR3 has 14 amino acids. V lost 4 bases and J lost 0, with 10 bases in between. Germline-derived CDR1 and CDR2 are SGHNT and YYREEE (reference sequence). The CDR3 protein is CASSGTLTNYGYTF. The CDR3 region has the DNA TGTGCCAGCAGCGGGACGTTGACTAACTATGGCTACACCTTC.

This chain connects TRBV6-1 to TRBJ2-2, with 8 positions matching TRBD1. Germline trimming cut 6 bases from V and 8 bases from J; bases unmatched to any gene: 14. The germline V gene has CDR1 MNHNS and CDR2 SASEGT. The CDR3 covers 16 residues. Here the CDR3 DNA reads TGTGCCAGCAGCAACCCAGGGGGCGCTGAAGCGGGGGAGCTGTTTTTT. This translates into CASSNPGGAEAGELFF.

In this sample, this clonotype turned up many times. This CDR3 is CSIIPDEGMNTEAFF. As DNA, the CDR3 is TGCAGCATAATACCCGATGAGGGAATGAACACTGAAGCTTTCTTT. The chain combines TRBV29-1 with TRBJ1-1; D is unclear. The CDR3 runs 15 residues. CDR1 is SQVTM, CDR2 ANQGSEA, per germline. V was trimmed by 8 bases and J by 0 bases, leaving 19 bases between them. The full variable domain, completed using reference TRBV29-1 and TRBJ1-1, is SAVISQKPSRDICQRGTSLTIQCQVDSQVTMMFWYRQQPGQSLTLIATANQGSEATYESGFVIDKFPISRPNLTFSTLTVSNMSPEDSSIYLCSIIPDEGMNTEAFFGQGTRLTVV.

The V and J genes are TRBV30 and TRBJ1-2; weak D call: TRBD1 (6 bases). CDR3 length equals 15 residues. Trimming shortened V by 3 bases and J by 4 bases, and 18 bases separated the two germline ends. Germline V lookup: CDR1 GTSNPN, CDR2 SVGIG (reference sequence). The CDR3 DNA sequence: TGTGCCTGGAGGAAACAGGGAACGTCTATCTATGGCTACACCTTC. This gives the protein CAWRKQGTSIYGYTF.

The sample holds a few counts of this clonotype. The CDR3 nucleotides are TGTGCCAGCAGCGGGAATACAGGGATCTCCTACGAGCAGTACTTC. It is translated as CASSGNTGISYEQYF. The chain has TRBV7-2 and TRBJ2-7; a possible D gene is TRBD1 (6 bases). Germline-derived CDR1 and CDR2 are SGHTA and FQGNSA. The CDR3 length is 15 residues. The V end was cut by 5 bases, the J end by 0 bases, with 14 bases between. Combining the CDR3 with reference TRBV7-2 and TRBJ2-7 gives the whole variable domain GAGVSQSPSNKVTEKGKDVELRCDPISGHTALYWYRQSLGQGLEFLIYFQGNSAPDKSGLPSDRFSAERTGGSVSTLTIQRTQQEDSAVYLCASSGNTGISYEQYFGPGTRLTVT.

CDR3 loop: CASSLVGSLINEKLFF. The CDR3 DNA sequence: TGTGCCAGCAGCTTAGTGGGCAGCCTCATAAATGAAAAACTGTTTTTT. V gene TRBV7-9 combines with J gene TRBJ1-4, with D hard to call. Trimming shortened V by 1 base and J by 5 bases, and 14 bases separated the two germline ends. The CDR3 sequence is 16 residues long. CDR1 is SEHNR, CDR2 FQNEAQ, per germline (reference sequence).

The sample holds many counts of this clonotype. The rearrangement joins TRBV19 to TRBJ1-2, with D possibly being TRBD1 (6 bases). The V and J ends lost 9 bases and 2 bases respectively, with 13 bases between them. Germline lookup yields CDR1 LNHDA and CDR2 SQIVND (reference sequence). The CDR3 covers 13 residues. The CDR3 nucleotides read TGTGCCAGCACCAAAACAGGGAACTATGGCTACACCTTC. This encodes CASTKTGNYGYTF.

V gene TRBV9 combines with J gene TRBJ2-5; no firm D call. Germline CDR1 SGDLS, CDR2 YYNGEE. The CDR3 sequence is 15 residues long. V gave up 4 bases and J gave up 4 bases, with 17 bases separating them. In DNA form, the CDR3 reads TGTGCCAGCAGCTCGATGACCCTGATGGGAGAGACCCAGTACTTC. The encoded protein is CASSSMTLMGETQYF.

This clonotype has a count of ten or more. The gene calls are TRBV6-5 and TRBJ1-1; D call uncertain. Germline CDR1 and CDR2: MNHEY and SVGAGI. The V and J ends lost 2 bases and 8 bases respectively, with 9 bases between them. This CDR3 is 12 amino acids long. CDR3 protein: CASSYAYGEAFF. CDR3 DNA: TGTGCCAGCAGTTACGCATACGGGGAAGCTTTCTTT.

J is TRBJ1-1 and V is TRBV19; D remains ambiguous. Germline loops: CDR1 LNHDA, CDR2 SQIVND (reference sequence). The CDR3 spans 13 residues. Trimming took 7 bases from V and 8 from J, leaving 17 bases between them. The CDR3 reads CASKVQAGREAFF. The CDR3 bases are TGTGCCAGTAAAGTTCAGGCTGGCCGGGAAGCTTTCTTT.

In this sample, this clonotype turned up many times. The V gene is TRBV7-2, the J gene TRBJ1-2; D ambiguous. The CDR3 spans 13 residues. Germline V lookup: CDR1 SGHTA, CDR2 FQGNSA. V dropped 3 bases and J dropped 3 bases, with 8 bases sitting between them. The CDR3 region is CASSFSSDYGYTF. The CDR3 region has the DNA TGTGCCAGCAGCTTCTCGTCAGACTATGGCTACACCTTC.

The CDR3 protein is CASSTGQVRNTEAFF. CDR3 bases: TGTGCCAGTAGTACGGGACAGGTCCGGAACACTGAAGCTTTCTTT. The chain has TRBV19 and TRBJ1-1; 8 bases line up with TRBD1. This CDR3 has 15 amino acids. Germline V CDR1 and CDR2: LNHDA, SQIVND (reference sequence). The trim removed 4 bases at V and 1 base at J, leaving 5 bases unmatched.

V and J are TRBV12-3 or TRBV12-4 and TRBJ2-3, with a tentative D call TRBD2 (6 bases). The CDR3 sequence is 16 residues long. Trimming took off 5 bases at V and 2 bases at J, with 17 bases between the two ends. Here the CDR3 DNA reads TGTGCCAGCAGTCCGGAAACACGCGGGGACACAGATACGCAGTATTTT. This codes for CASSPETRGDTDTQYF.

The chain recombines TRBV27 with TRBJ2-5; 14 nucleotides align to TRBD2. In germline, CDR1 is MNHEY, CDR2 SMNVEV (reference sequence). The CDR3 spans 13 residues. J lost 12 bases, V lost 6 bases, and 6 bases had no gene match. CDR3 nucleotide sequence: TGTGCCAGCAGCCCATTGACTAGCGGGAGGGAGTACTTC. The encoded protein is CASSPLTSGREYF.

This sequence joins TRBV29-1 and TRBJ2-1; 9 positions match TRBD1. The CDR3 has 14 residues. Germline CDR1 and CDR2: SQVTM and ANQGSEA. V was pared by 2 bases and J by 3 bases, with 2 bases of the junction left unmatched. DNA of the CDR3: TGCAGCGTTGAAAGGGGACAGGGCTACAATGAGCAGTTCTTC. It is translated as CSVERGQGYNEQFF.

This clonotype was picked up a small number of times. J is TRBJ2-5 and V is TRBV5-4; 9 nucleotides line up with TRBD2. The CDR3 is 16 residues long. Germline CDR1 reads SGHNT; CDR2 reads YYREEE (reference sequence). V shed 2 bases and J 5 bases; nucleotides not matched to a gene: 10. The CDR3 spells CASSLNRASGKETQYF. As DNA, the CDR3 is TGTGCCAGCAGCTTAAATAGGGCTAGCGGGAAGGAGACCCAGTACTTC.

With regard to this clonotype: This could be a read error, since a much larger clone is one nucleotide away. This sequence joins TRBV28 and TRBJ2-1, with a tentative D call TRBD1 (5 bases). The J call may be faulty, since TRBJ2-7 better matches the DNA end. This CDR3 is built from 14 residues. CDR1 is MDHEN and CDR2 is SYDVKM in the germline V gene. Written as DNA, the CDR3 is TGTGCCTGCAGTAAAGGCAGGGTTAGTTACGAGCAGTACTTC. Translation gives CACSKGRVSYEQYF.